A selection of T cell receptor beta chains follows, all from one sample in a study of cytomegalovirus exposure and HLA in healthy donors. The repertoire was sequenced with immunoSEQ multiplex PCR; TCRdb's copy has only in-frame clones and lacks some. The profile shows approximately 88,000 clones, approximately 80% of them singletons. The source material was PBMCs. The source of these receptors is a man younger than 45 in good health and CMV-seropositive. Each CDR3 is given with its conserved first and last residue. A D gene is named only where the DNA matches it firmly. The size entry is marked missing in some rows and otherwise reads once, few, many or a size class.

J,V,size,D,CDR3,DNA
TRBJ2-7,TRBV7-9,once,-,CSSSLDNEQYF,TGTTCCAGCAGCTTAGATAACGAGCAGTACTTC
TRBJ1-1,TRBV4-1,-,-,CASSQAGFVNTEAFF,TGCGCCAGCAGCCAAGCGGGATTCGTCAACACTGAAGCTTTCTTT
TRBJ1-5,TRBV6-1,few,-,CASSLISGVNQPQHF,TGTGCCAGCAGTTTGATATCGGGGGTCAATCAGCCCCAGCATTTT
TRBJ2-7,TRBV18,-,-,CASSPPRLSYEQYF,TGTGCCAGCTCACCACCGAGGTTATCCTACGAGCAGTACTTC
TRBJ1-5,TRBV27,few,-,CASSLERVNQPQHF,TGTGCCAGCAGCTTGGAGAGAGTCAATCAGCCCCAGCATTTT
TRBJ2-2,TRBV5-4,-,TRBD2,CASSSGGGGTGELFF,TGTGCCAGCAGCTCGGGCGGGGGGGGCACCGGGGAGCTGTTTTTT
TRBJ1-5,TRBV5-1,-,TRBD1,CASSPGQGVGNQPQHF,TGCGCCAGCAGCCCGGGACAGGGGGTAGGCAATCAGCCCCAGCATTTT
TRBJ1-2,TRBV5-8,-,-,CASSPMGGQGYTF,TGTGCCAGCAGCCCGATGGGGGGGCAAGGCTACACCTTC
TRBJ2-1,TRBV10-3,few,TRBD1,CAISEGQGPEQFF,TGTGCCATCAGTGAAGGACAGGGCCCTGAGCAGTTCTTC
TRBJ1-2,TRBV2,-,-,CASSWDGQSNYGYTF,TGTGCCAGCTCCTGGGACGGACAGTCGAACTATGGCTACACCTTC